This TCR beta chain was retrieved from a study of blood T cell repertoires in COVID-19 (dated by TCRdb to about 2020). A note on the overall study: Samples from collaborators originated in the United States, Italy and Spain and spanned both the acute and convalescent phases of COVID-19. The prospective study material was composed of cDNA or gDNA derived from T cells, B-cell-depleted T cells, or PBMCs. Deeply sampled blood TCRbeta repertoires from subjects exposed to, actively infected with, or recovered from COVID-19 were included in the dataset. The repertoires were released in a freely available public database meant as a resource for research on the immune response to SARS-CoV-2. The samples were drawn from the first 160 participants of the ongoing ImmuneRACE study and from roughly 1,300 subjects provided by 6 global collaborators. A de-identified subject ID, COVID-19 status, age in years and sex were almost always included in the sample metadata. Where HLA class I and class II types were available, the types were taken from metadata supplied by the sample provider, not from assay-based typing.

The immunoSEQ Assay, a bias-controlled multiplex PCR, was used to amplify TCRbeta CDR3 regions from genomic DNA. The study's own analysis went as follows. Within the assay, amplification of reference gene primers was used to estimate how many nucleated cells each sample contained. To quantify the absolute abundance of each unique TCRbeta CDR3 rearrangement, sequence reads were collapsed and filtered. For each sample, productive Simpson clonality was calculated by taking the square root of Simpson's diversity index across productive rearrangements. TCRdb took over this immuneACCESS table, retaining in-frame rearrangements with V and J assigned. Such tables are incomplete; in checked studies, under half of the missing clones stem from an unresolved V gene, and the remainder is unexplained. V and J calls and clone size are copied from that table; D and trimming were computed from the DNA. Recorded for this sample are around 140,000 clones; about four fifths of them occurred a single time. Around 3.7% of the sample is taken by the ten largest.

The paper's findings and limits, for the study overall: The quantity of clinical and demographic metadata differed by source and by participant and was supplied without curation.

The CDR1 and CDR2 encoded by the germline V gene are SGDLS and YYNGEE. The CDR3 holds 15 amino acids from the cysteine to the phenylalanine. Only CDR3 DNA is held: 45 bases, read in frame from base 1. V and J are truncated by 0 bases and 0 bases respectively, leaving an intervening sequence of 8 bases. For this clone: What this receptor recognizes is not known. Base qualities were left out, and no much larger clone turns up one base away.

A second Seattle source provided samples from volunteer blood donors who had recovered from COVID-19. The collaborating institutions used their own protocols to collect whole blood in K2EDTA tubes. For TCRbeta analysis, collaborator samples were shipped as frozen whole blood, as isolated PBMCs, or as DNA extracted from either sample type. The source material was peripheral blood. The receptor was isolated from a man in his 70s who had recovered from COVID-19. The sequence is built from TRBV9 and TRBJ2-3, with TRBD2 tentatively as D gene (5 bases match). The nucleotides are TGTGCCAGCAGCGTAGCACGGGAAAGCACAGATACGCAGTATTTT. It codes for CASSVARESTDTQYF.